What follows are 9 T cell receptor beta chains derived from one specimen sequenced in a study of spatial heterogeneity in lung cancer. Study-level points and caveats: Intratumoral expanded alpha and beta TCR counts were found to track tumor mutation counts.

TCRdb fed the 5' RACE reads into MiXCR, producing one record per CDR3 protein. The repertoire holds about 20,000 distinct CDR3 sequences, 15% to 20% seen once, with roughly 30% in the top ten. The antigens for these receptors are not known. The time point denotes: sample taken at primary tumor resection. The specimen comprised lung tumor tissue, sampled at surgery. The receptors were sampled from a female donor with early-stage non-small cell lung cancer.

The chain joins TRBV10-3 to TRBJ2-7; unclear D gene. Germline values: CDR1 ENHRY, CDR2 SYGVKD. The CDR3 loop spans 13 amino acids. Trimming pared 5 bases from V and 2 bases from J, leaving 10 bases between. Here the CDR3 reads CAISRVIAYEQYF. The CDR3 region has the DNA TGTGCCATCAGTCGCGTCATAGCCTACGAGCAGTACTTC.

The rearrangement joins TRBV27 to TRBJ2-7, with 12 bases aligning to TRBD2. Trimming cost V 3 bases and J 2 bases; bases outside gene matches: 2. This CDR3 region has 15 residues. Germline V gene lookup returns CDR1 MNHEY and CDR2 SMNVEV (reference sequence). The CDR3 DNA reads as TGTGCCAGCAGTTTTACTAGCGGGGGGCCCTACGAGCAGTACTTC. Translated, it gives CASSFTSGGPYEQYF.

The genes are TRBV6-5 and TRBJ2-3, with D tentatively TRBD2 (5 bases). Germline lookup yields CDR1 MNHEY and CDR2 SVGAGI. Trimming shortened V by 8 bases and J by 1 base, and 13 bases separated the two germline ends. The CDR3 runs 14 residues. CDR3: CASAPAGGTDTQYF. CDR3 bases: TGTGCCAGCGCCCCGGCCGGGGGCACAGATACGCAGTATTTT.

By share of the sample, this clonotype is medium-sized (0.01 to 0.1%). V is TRBV4-1 and J is TRBJ2-7; D possibly corresponds to TRBD1 (7 bases). There are 15 residues in the CDR3. CDR1 is MGHRA and CDR2 is YSYEKL in the germline V gene. V was pared by 1 base and J by 4 bases, with 14 bases between. CDR3 sequence reads: CASSQGSGGIYEQYF. DNA of the CDR3: TGCGCCAGCAGCCAAGGTTCAGGGGGGATTTACGAGCAGTACTTC.

This clonotype was observed at least ten times. The rearrangement joins TRBV7-9 to TRBJ2-7; D unclear. Germline CDR1 and CDR2: SEHNR and FQNEAQ (reference sequence). The CDR3 loop spans 13 amino acids. The V gene lost 2 bases and the J gene lost 2 bases, with 7 bases spanning the gap. The DNA for the CDR3 is TGTGCCAGCAGCTTACACACCCCCTACGAGCAGTACTTC. As protein: CASSLHTPYEQYF.

The sample holds many counts of this clonotype. J is TRBJ2-5 and V is TRBV28; 10 bases agree with TRBD2. V was pared by 4 bases and J by 4 bases, with 6 bases of the junction left unmatched. The CDR3 contains 15 residues. The germline CDR1 and CDR2 sequences are MDHEN and SYDVKM. The CDR3: CASSSGLASRETQYF. The CDR3 DNA is TGTGCCAGCAGTTCGGGACTAGCGTCAAGAGAGACCCAGTACTTC. The full variable domain, its missing parts supplied by reference TRBV28 and TRBJ2-5, is DVKVTQSSRYLVKRTGEKVFLECVQDMDHENMFWYRQDPGLGLRLIYFSYDVKMKEKGDIPEGYSVSREKKERFSLILESASTNQTSMYLCASSSGLASRETQYFGPGTRLLVL.

This clonotype was seen just once. The rearrangement joins TRBV30 to TRBJ2-2, with D possibly being TRBD2 (5 bases). The germline V gene encodes CDR1 GTSNPN and CDR2 SVGIG (reference sequence). The CDR3 loop spans 12 amino acids. V shed 0 bases and J shed 13 bases, with 12 bases lying between them. The CDR3, as DNA: TGTGCCTGGAGTGTGGGCCCGGAGGTGCTGTTTTTT. Translation gives CAWSVGPEVLFF.

This clonotype was detected ten times or more. V and J are TRBV15 and TRBJ2-1; D is uncertain. The V gene lost 4 bases and the J gene lost 8 bases, with 6 bases spanning the gap. The CDR3 sequence is 11 residues long. Per the germline V gene, CDR1 is LNHNV and CDR2 is YYDKDF (reference sequence). The CDR3 loop reads CATSTRYEQFF. Written as DNA, the CDR3 is TGTGCCACCAGCACTCGATATGAGCAGTTCTTC.

This clonotype was counted a few times. This sequence joins TRBV15 and TRBJ2-1; possible D gene TRBD2, 6 bases. Germline values: CDR1 LNHNV, CDR2 YYDKDF (reference sequence). Trimming took 3 bases from V and 7 from J, leaving 13 bases between them. The length of the CDR3 is 14 residues. CDR3 region: CATSRPRTKNEQFF. The CDR3 DNA sequence: TGTGCCACCAGCAGGCCGAGGACTAAAAATGAGCAGTTCTTC.